A single sample is the source of the 8 T cell receptor beta chains below, sequenced in a study of blood T cell repertoires in COVID-19. The assay was immunoSEQ multiplex PCR, and TCRdb's table has in-frame clones only and misses some. This table has about 81,000 clones, 82% appearing once. The sample taken for sequencing was peripheral blood. Every receptor here comes from a human donor in a cohort sampled during active COVID-19.

The chain couples TRBV5-1 to TRBJ2-7; 10 bases fit TRBD2. This CDR3 region has 15 residues. The germline CDR1 and CDR2 sequences are SGHRS and YFSETQ. The junction had 9 bases not matched to a gene; V was cut back by 4 bases and J by 5 bases. The CDR3 DNA sequence: TGCGCCAGCAGCCCCGGGACTAGCGTACCGGACGAGCAGTACTTC. Translating it yields CASSPGTSVPDEQYF.

This clone was picked up a small number of times. This sequence joins TRBV29-1 and TRBJ2-7; a weak D match, TRBD1 (6 bases). The germline gives CDR1 SQVTM, CDR2 ANQGSEA. The CDR3 is made up of 12 amino acids. Between the trimmed V and J ends, which lost 7 bases and 5 bases, there was a span of 15 bases. CDR3 DNA: TGCAGCGCAGAACAGGGAACGCACGAGCAGTACTTC. It yields the protein CSAEQGTHEQYF.

In this sample, this clone turned up a few times. The chain has TRBV29-1 and TRBJ1-2; 7 nucleotides align to TRBD1. The germline gives CDR1 SQVTM, CDR2 ANQGSEA. The CDR3 runs to 12 residues. V lost 5 bases to trimming and J lost 6 bases; unmatched junction nucleotides: 6. The CDR3 nucleotides read TGCAGCGTTCCCGGGACAGCTGATGGCTACACCTTC. It yields the protein CSVPGTADGYTF.

V gene TRBV5-6 combines with J gene TRBJ1-2, with D perhaps TRBD1 (5 bases). This CDR3 has 15 residues. V gave up 0 bases and J gave up 8 bases, with 17 bases separating them. Looked up from germline, CDR1 is SGHDT and CDR2 is YYEEEE. CDR3 amino acids: CASSLAGGTPSGYTF. In DNA form, the CDR3 reads TGTGCCAGCAGCTTGGCCGGCGGGACCCCGTCCGGCTACACCTTC.

The rearrangement links TRBV29-1 to TRBJ1-3, with a weak D call TRBD1 (6 bases). The V gene's germline CDR1 is SQVTM and CDR2 ANQGSEA. V dropped 7 bases and J dropped 2 bases, with 15 bases sitting between them. The length of the CDR3 is 14 residues. Here the CDR3 DNA reads TGCAGCGCTACACCCTGGGACACTGGAAACACCATATATTTT. The encoded protein is CSATPWDTGNTIYF.

The chain links TRBV7-3 to TRBJ1-6; the D is unclear. V gave up 2 bases and J gave up 13 bases, with 12 bases separating them. The CDR3 spans 13 residues. The germline V gene has CDR1 SGHTA and CDR2 FQGTGA. CDR3 protein: CASSLGLGGPLHF. In DNA form, the CDR3 reads TGTGCCAGCAGCTTAGGGTTAGGAGGTCCCCTCCACTTT.

A word on this clone: Other nucleotide sequences from this sample produce the same CDR3. J is TRBJ2-6 and V is TRBV5-1; D ambiguous. The germline gives CDR1 SGHRS, CDR2 YFSETQ. There are 15 residues in the CDR3. The V gene lost 4 bases and the J gene lost 0 bases, with 8 bases spanning the gap. As DNA, the CDR3 is TGCGCCAGCAGCCTAACGAGCTCTGGGGCCAACGTCCTGACTTTC. It translates to CASSLTSSGANVLTF.

J is TRBJ2-7 and V is TRBV9; 7 nucleotides line up with TRBD2. J was trimmed by 2 bases and V by 2 bases; bases with no gene match: 4. This CDR3 has 14 amino acids. Germline V gives CDR1 SGDLS, CDR2 YYNGEE. CDR3 region: CASSVGGSAYEQYF. CDR3 DNA: TGTGCCAGCAGCGTGGGGGGGAGCGCCTACGAGCAGTACTTC.